The rows below give T cell receptor beta chains drawn from one sample of a study of CD8 T cells in Susac syndrome. One entry per CDR3 protein, called by TCRdb with MiXCR from the immunoSEQ multiplex PCR reads. The sample contains approximately 190,000 distinct CDR3 sequences, roughly 92% of which appear only once. The source material was CD4+ T cells from PBMCs. These receptors came from a human donor in good health. CDR3s include the opening cysteine and the closing phenylalanine or tryptophan. D genes are given only for firm matches. Only part of the rows carry a size: once, few, many, or a class if the clone is expanded.

>TRBV6-5|-|TRBJ1-1|-
TGTGCCAGCAGCTTAGGGTTGCCACCTTTGAACACTGAAGCTTTCTTT
CASSLGLPPLNTEAFF
>TRBV11-2|TRBD2|TRBJ2-3|-
TGTGCCAGCAGCTTACGGTCGGGGGGGGGCACAGATACGCAGTATTTT
CASSLRSGGGTDTQYF
>TRBV28|-|TRBJ1-5|-
TGTGCCAGCAGTTTGGGAGGCATACGGAATCAGCCCCAGCATTTT
CASSLGGIRNQPQHF
>TRBV29-1|-|TRBJ1-2|-
TGCAGCGTTACAGAAGCTAACTATGGCTACACCTTC
CSVTEANYGYTF
>TRBV13|-|TRBJ2-5|once
TGTGCCAGCAGCTTAGTAGAAGGCAGAAAAAAAGAGACCCAGTACTTC
CASSLVEGRKKETQYF
>TRBV30|TRBD1|TRBJ1-5|-
TGTGCCTGGACGCCCTCGGGACAGGGGCAGCCCCAGCATTTT
CAWTPSGQGQPQHF
>TRBV23-1|-|TRBJ1-2|once
TGCGCCAGCATGACACAGGGAGCATGGTATGGCTACACCTTC
CASMTQGAWYGYTF
>TRBV19|-|TRBJ2-4|-
TGTGCCAGTAGTATAGATCCCCCAGGGGGGGCCAAAAACATTCAGTACTTC
CASSIDPPGGAKNIQYF
>TRBV5-6|-|TRBJ1-2|once
TGTGCCAGCAGCTTGACAGGGACATATGGCTACACCTTC
CASSLTGTYGYTF
>TRBV29-1|-|TRBJ1-2|once
TGCAGCGTTCAAACAGGAGCTAACTATGGCTACACCTTC
CSVQTGANYGYTF
>TRBV30|-|TRBJ1-5|-
TGTGCCTGGAGTGCCGGGGTTGGTCAGCCCCAGCATTTT
CAWSAGVGQPQHF
>TRBV9|TRBD1|TRBJ2-3|-
TGTGCCAGCAGCGTAACGCAGGGACAGGTCCCAGATACGCAGTATTTT
CASSVTQGQVPDTQYF
>TRBV3-1|-|TRBJ1-5|-
TGTGCCAGCTCTGCCGCAGGGGTGAGCAATCAGCCCCAGCATTTT
CASSAAGVSNQPQHF
>TRBV10-3|-|TRBJ1-5|-
TGTGCCACAAATCACGAGGGCAATCAGCCCCAGCATTTT
CATNHEGNQPQHF
>TRBV2|-|TRBJ2-5|few
TGTGCCAGCAGTGTCGGGCTTCAAGAGACCCAGTACTTC
CASSVGLQETQYF
>TRBV3-1|TRBD1|TRBJ1-2|once
TGTGCCAGCAGCCAATCACAGGGGTTTTATGGCTACACCTTC
CASSQSQGFYGYTF
>TRBV20-1|-|TRBJ2-7|-
TGCAGTGCTATCAGGGGTTCTGGGGTCGGACAGTACTTC
CSAIRGSGVGQYF
>TRBV2|TRBD2|TRBJ2-3|-
TGTGCCAGCCGTTTGGAAGCGGGGATAAATACGCAGTATTTT
CASRLEAGINTQYF
>TRBV28|-|TRBJ2-7|-
TGTGCCACCACCAGAATTCTGACAGTTCCCTACGAGCAGTACTTC
CATTRILTVPYEQYF
>TRBV6-2/TRBV6-3|-|TRBJ2-3|-
TGTGCCAGCAGTCGCCCTAGCGTGGAGAGCACAGATACGCAGTATTTT
CASSRPSVESTDTQYF
>TRBV9|TRBD1|TRBJ1-2|once
TGTGCCAGCAGCCCTACAGGGGGCTGGGCTGGCTACACCTTC
CASSPTGGWAGYTF
>TRBV6-4|TRBD2|TRBJ2-3|-
TGTGCCAGCAGCCAAGAAGCGGGGGGCCGAGATACGCAGTATTTT
CASSQEAGGRDTQYF
>TRBV12-3/TRBV12-4|-|TRBJ2-7|once
TGTGCCAGCAGTTCCCTTGGCCCCGGGGAGCAGTACTTC
CASSSLGPGEQYF
>TRBV20-1|-|TRBJ1-6|-
TGCAGTGCTAGAGATCTCGCGGATGCCTATAATTCACCCCTCCACTTT
CSARDLADAYNSPLHF
>TRBV29-1|-|TRBJ2-7|-
TGCAGCGTTAACGGAGGTGGTAGGGGTTTCTACGAGCAGTACTTC
CSVNGGGRGFYEQYF
>TRBV19|-|TRBJ2-6|-
TGTGCCAGTACCCCGGACAGAGGGGGGTCCGGGGCCAACGTCCTGACTTTC
CASTPDRGGSGANVLTF
>TRBV20-1|-|TRBJ2-5|-
TGCAGTGCTCCCCCTGAAGTCCAAGAGACCCAGTACTTC
CSAPPEVQETQYF
>TRBV19|TRBD1|TRBJ1-5|-
TGTGCCAGTAGTATAGGAGGACAGGGACAAAGGCCCCAGCATTTT
CASSIGGQGQRPQHF
>TRBV18|-|TRBJ1-1|-
TGTGCCAGCTCGTCGGAGGCCGACACTGAAGCTTTCTTT
CASSSEADTEAFF
>TRBV2|-|TRBJ1-5|-
TGTGCCAGCAACGGTAGGGGGGAACAGCCCCAGCATTTT
CASNGRGEQPQHF
>TRBV3-1|-|TRBJ2-1|-
TGTGCCAGCAGCCAAGGAAGAGGCAATGAGCAGTTCTTC
CASSQGRGNEQFF
>TRBV6-5|-|TRBJ1-2|once
TGTGCCAGCATCGATTCACATGGGGTGGGCTACACCTTC
CASIDSHGVGYTF
>TRBV19|-|TRBJ1-2|-
TGTGCCAGCCTCCACAGAAACTATGGCTACACCTTC
CASLHRNYGYTF
>TRBV2|-|TRBJ2-2|-
TGTGCCAGCCATAAGGGTATGGGGGAGCTGTTTTTT
CASHKGMGELFF
>TRBV7-9|-|TRBJ1-1|-
TGTGCCAGCAGCCCGACAGGATATAACACTGAAGCTTTCTTT
CASSPTGYNTEAFF
>TRBV7-2|TRBD2|TRBJ2-4|-
TGTGCCAGCAGCCCCCCCGGACTAGCCCGCGCGAGCATTCAGTACTTC
CASSPPGLARASIQYF
>TRBV9|TRBD2|TRBJ2-2|-
TGTGCCAGCAGCGTAGTTAGCGGGGGCCTTAACACCGGGGAGCTGTTTTTT
CASSVVSGGLNTGELFF
>TRBV7-8|TRBD1|TRBJ2-7|-
TGTGCCAGCAGCTTGCTGACAGGGATGGCCTACGAGCAGTACTTC
CASSLLTGMAYEQYF
>TRBV5-1|TRBD1|TRBJ1-5|-
TGCGCCAGCAACCAGGGACAGCTTAATCAGCCCCAGCATTTT
CASNQGQLNQPQHF
>TRBV20-1|-|TRBJ1-5|-
TGCAGTGCTCTGGGGGGCGTGGGCCTTCAGCCCCAGCATTTT
CSALGGVGLQPQHF
>TRBV28|TRBD1|TRBJ1-1|-
TGTGCCAGCAGTTTGACTTCCGGGACAGGGTATACTGAAGCTTTCTTT
CASSLTSGTGYTEAFF
>TRBV28|TRBD1|TRBJ1-1|-
TGTGCCAGCATCCAGGGGGTGGATCAAGCTTTCTTT
CASIQGVDQAFF